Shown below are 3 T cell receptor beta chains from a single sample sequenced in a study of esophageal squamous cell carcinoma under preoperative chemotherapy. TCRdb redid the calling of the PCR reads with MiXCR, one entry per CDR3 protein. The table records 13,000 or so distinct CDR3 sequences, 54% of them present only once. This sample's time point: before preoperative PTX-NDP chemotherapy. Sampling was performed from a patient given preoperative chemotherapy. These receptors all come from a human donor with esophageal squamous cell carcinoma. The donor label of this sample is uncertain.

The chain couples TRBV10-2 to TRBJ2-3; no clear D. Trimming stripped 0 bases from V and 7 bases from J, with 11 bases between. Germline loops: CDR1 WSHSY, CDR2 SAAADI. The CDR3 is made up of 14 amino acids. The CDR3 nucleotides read TGCGCCAGCAGTGAGTCTGAAGAGAAAAATACGCAGTATTTT. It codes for CASSESEEKNTQYF.

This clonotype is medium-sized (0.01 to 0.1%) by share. The chain's CDR3 is CASSDGTGLYSNQPQHF. The CDR3 region has the DNA TGTGCCAGCAGTGACGGGACAGGATTATATAGCAATCAGCCCCAGCATTTT. This rearrangement joins TRBV6-1 to TRBJ1-5; 8 positions agree with TRBD1. CDR1 is MNHNS and CDR2 is SASEGT in the germline V gene. With 3 bases clipped from V and 0 bases from J, the junction kept 7 bases outside the gene matches. CDR3 size: 17 residues.

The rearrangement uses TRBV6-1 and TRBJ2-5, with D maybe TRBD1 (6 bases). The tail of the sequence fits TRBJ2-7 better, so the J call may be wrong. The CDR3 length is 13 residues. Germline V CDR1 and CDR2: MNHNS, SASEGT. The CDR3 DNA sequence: TGTGCCAGCAGTGTCAGCGACAGGTACGAGCAGTACTTC. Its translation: CASSVSDRYEQYF.